A selection of T cell receptor beta chains follows, all from one sample in a study of blood T cell repertoires in COVID-19. Some clones are missing from TCRdb's copy, which holds only in-frame ones; the method was immunoSEQ multiplex PCR. Altogether fewer than 200,000 clones are present, around 90% being singletons, with the ten largest covering less than 3%. The sample consisted of peripheral blood. The receptors stem from a woman older than 75 with COVID-19, enrolled during active disease. The CDR3 runs from the conserved cysteine through the conserved F or W. D genes are given only for firm matches. Only part of the rows carry a size: once, few, many, or a class if the clone is expanded.

>TRBJ1-2|-|once|TRBV19
CASSRQATYGYTF
TGTGCCAGTAGCAGACAGGCGACCTATGGCTACACCTTC
>TRBJ1-5|-|-|TRBV12-2
CASRARDIHQPQHF
TGTGCAAGTCGCGCCCGGGACATTCATCAGCCCCAGCATTTT
>TRBJ2-3|TRBD2|-|TRBV6-2/TRBV6-3
CASSRLARFTDTQYF
TGTGCCAGCAGTAGACTAGCGAGATTCACAGATACGCAGTATTTT
>TRBJ2-1|-|-|TRBV7-9
CASSSPGQGLTPEQFF
TGTGCCAGCAGCTCCCCGGGGCAGGGACTCACACCTGAGCAGTTCTTC
>TRBJ1-4|-|-|TRBV19
CASSIPGEAEKLFF
TGTGCCAGTAGTATACCCGGGGAGGCTGAAAAACTGTTTTTT
>TRBJ1-2|TRBD1|-|TRBV5-1
CASSLTHTQGVYGYTF
TGCGCCAGCAGCTTGACCCATACACAGGGGGTCTATGGCTACACCTTC
>TRBJ1-4|-|-|TRBV28
CASSLWGPGRGEKLFF
TGTGCCAGCAGTTTATGGGGACCGGGGCGGGGGGAAAAACTGTTTTTT
>TRBJ2-2|TRBD2|-|TRBV11-2
CASSRIAGVGELFF
TGTGCCAGCAGCCGCATAGCGGGAGTCGGGGAGCTGTTTTTT
>TRBJ2-3|-|-|TRBV7-2
CASSELDFTQYF
TGTGCCAGCAGCGAACTAGATTTTACGCAGTATTTT
>TRBJ1-4|-|-|TRBV5-1
CASRLQGATNEKLFF
TGCGCCAGCAGGCTGCAAGGGGCAACTAATGAAAAACTGTTTTTT
>TRBJ1-5|TRBD1|few|TRBV28
CASRPPGQAMDSNQPQHF
TGTGCCAGCAGACCTCCGGGACAGGCAATGGATAGCAATCAGCCCCAGCATTTT
>TRBJ2-1|-|-|TRBV6-4
CASSPEQGAHNEQFF
TGTGCCAGCAGTCCCGAACAGGGAGCCCACAATGAGCAGTTCTTC
>TRBJ2-7|-|-|TRBV28
CASSLKYEQYF
TGTGCCAGCAGCCTAAAGTACGAGCAGTACTTC
>TRBJ2-7|-|-|TRBV16
CASSQWGVYPYEQYF
TGTGCCAGCAGCCAATGGGGCGTATACCCCTACGAGCAGTACTTC
>TRBJ2-5|TRBD1|-|TRBV6-5
CASSRTGTGRETQYF
TGTGCCAGCAGTAGAACCGGGACAGGGAGAGAGACCCAGTACTTC
>TRBJ1-5|-|-|TRBV15
CATSEWAQPQHF
TGTGCCACCAGCGAATGGGCCCAGCCCCAGCATTTT
>TRBJ1-1|-|-|TRBV28
CASSSRWEYLNTEAFF
TGTGCCAGCAGTTCGCGTTGGGAGTACTTGAACACTGAAGCTTTCTTT
>TRBJ2-1|TRBD2|-|TRBV7-8
CASSLGLAPRNEQFF
TGTGCCAGCAGCTTGGGACTAGCGCCACGTAATGAGCAGTTCTTC
>TRBJ2-7|-|once|TRBV5-1
CASSLWGESSYEQYF
TGCGCCAGCAGCTTGTGGGGAGAAAGCTCCTACGAGCAGTACTTC
>TRBJ2-7|TRBD1|-|TRBV7-9
CASSPRRGTGGTSYEQYF
TGTGCCAGCAGCCCTAGGAGGGGGACAGGCGGGACTTCCTACGAGCAGTACTTC
>TRBJ1-2|-|-|TRBV3-1/TRBV3-2
CASSQEGANVNYGYTF
TGTGCCAGCAGCCAAGAAGGGGCAAACGTTAACTATGGCTACACCTTC
>TRBJ1-4|TRBD1|-|TRBV2
CASSGQGTAGEKLFF
TGTGCCAGCAGTGGACAGGGGACCGCAGGTGAAAAACTGTTTTTT
>TRBJ1-4|-|-|TRBV10-2
CASSDRQAYEKLFF
TGCGCCAGCAGTGACCGGCAGGCCTATGAAAAACTGTTTTTT
>TRBJ2-1|TRBD2|-|TRBV28
CASRPTSGRAWEQFF
TGTGCCAGCAGGCCCACTAGCGGGAGGGCCTGGGAGCAGTTCTTC
>TRBJ2-1|TRBD1|-|TRBV7-2
CASSLSGTARNEQFF
TGTGCCAGCAGCTTATCCGGGACAGCGCGCAATGAGCAGTTCTTC
>TRBJ1-2|-|-|TRBV28
CASGGAPPSFGGYTF
TGTGCCAGCGGAGGTGCCCCCCCCTCCTTTGGTGGCTACACCTTC